This T cell receptor (beta chain) appears in the sequencing data of a study of blood T cell repertoires in COVID-19 (dated by TCRdb to 2018 to 2021). In terms of the full investigation: The collaborator samples originated in the United States, Italy and Spain and spanned the acute and convalescent phases of COVID-19. The prospective study material was composed of cDNA or gDNA derived from T cells, B-cell-depleted T cells, or PBMCs. Subjects who had been exposed to COVID-19, were actively infected with it, or had recovered from it provided the deeply sampled blood TCRbeta repertoires that made up the dataset. The repertoires were made available in a free public database intended to serve as a resource for research on the immune response to SARS-CoV-2. The samples were drawn from two sources: the first 160 participants of the ongoing ImmuneRACE study, and 1,000 to 1,500 subjects contributed by 6 global collaborators. Sample metadata almost always included a de-identified subject ID, COVID-19 status, age in years and sex. Where available, HLA class I and class II types were obtained from metadata supplied by the sample provider rather than from assay-based typing. Summary of the overall study and its limitations: Clinical and demographic metadata were provided uncurated, with the amount varying by source and participant.

CDR1 KGHSH and CDR2 LQKENI are derived from the germline V gene. The junction shows trimming of 4 bases on V and 3 bases on J, plus 7 bases between the germline ends. The CDR3, cysteine through phenylalanine, is 13 amino acids long. Just the 39-base CDR3 DNA is kept, in frame starting at base 1. TCRbeta CDR3 regions were amplified from genomic DNA by means of the immunoSEQ Assay, a bias-controlled multiplex PCR. As for the original processing: Nucleated cell counts per sample were estimated from amplification of reference gene primers within the assay. To quantify the absolute abundance of each unique TCRbeta CDR3 rearrangement, sequence reads were collapsed and filtered. For each sample, productive Simpson clonality was calculated as the square root of Simpson's diversity index over productive rearrangements. The clones in this table, taken by TCRdb from immuneACCESS, are in-frame only. Not every clone is retained; where verified, under half of the shortfall comes from an unresolved V gene, and the cause of the rest is unknown. V, J and clone size derive from that table, while D and trimming were established from the DNA sequence. This sample holds approximately 190,000 clones; 70% to 90% were observed only once. Of the sample, 20% to 25% falls within the top ten clones.

Details on this clone: Its antigen target is currently unknown. The sample holds no much larger clone one base away, and base qualities are not on file.

The collaborating institutions used their own protocols to collect whole blood in K2EDTA tubes. For TCRbeta analysis, collaborator samples were shipped as frozen whole blood, as isolated PBMCs, or as DNA extracted from either sample type. The TCR comes from a man in his sixties with active or convalescent COVID-19. Material: peripheral blood. This chain is built from TRBV18 and TRBJ1-5; D gene: possibly TRBD1, on 6 matching bases. The CDR3 here reads CASSRDNNQPQHF. The DNA is TGTGCCAGCTCACGGGACAACAATCAGCCCCAGCATTTT.